A selection of T cell receptor beta chains follows, all from one sample in a study of blood T cell repertoires in COVID-19. Clones were sequenced by immunoSEQ multiplex PCR, and TCRdb holds only the in-frame ones, with some missing. The table shows 250,000 to 300,000 clones, with about nine tenths occurring only once. Input material: PBMCs or T cells enriched from blood (not recorded which). These receptors all stem from a woman between 40 and 50 years old who had recovered from COVID-19. Both conserved end residues are trimmed from each CDR3. Fields, in order: clone size, D gene, J gene, V gene, CDR3 protein. The D gene is left open where the match is weak. Clone sizes are given selectively: once, few, many, or a class where the clone is expanded.

. . TRBJ1-1 TRBV28 ASSLPGLNTEAF
. TRBD1 TRBJ2-2 TRBV27 ASSSRGRGTGELF
. TRBD1 TRBJ1-5 TRBV2 ASTGAGGYQPQH
. . TRBJ2-5 TRBV13 ASSFEGRETQY
. . TRBJ1-2 TRBV19 ASSTRRIYLGYT
. TRBD2 TRBJ2-5 TRBV7-8 ASSPLSGGDRTQY
. . TRBJ1-3 TRBV7-9 ASSPRSAGSGNTIY
. . TRBJ2-5 TRBV2 ASVVEGRGTQY
. . TRBJ2-1 TRBV11-3 ASSPGGRGTNNEQF
. TRBD1 TRBJ1-1 TRBV4-1 ASSHYGTGNTEAF
. . TRBJ2-5 TRBV7-2 ASSHRTRQETQY
few TRBD1 TRBJ2-4 TRBV4-2 ASSQDSTRGRIQY
. TRBD1 TRBJ1-1 TRBV7-9 ASSPGRGVTEAF
. TRBD1 TRBJ2-7 TRBV28 ASSLPLQGAHEQY
once TRBD1 TRBJ2-2 TRBV7-2 ASSFGTGLGELF
. . TRBJ1-1 TRBV7-9 ASSSRWGGTANTEAF
. . TRBJ1-5 TRBV7-2 ASSLEGGSNQPQH
once . TRBJ1-5 TRBV4-1 ASSQGVLGRTSKNQPQH
. . TRBJ1-4 TRBV7-9 ASSLASGHELF
. . TRBJ1-6 TRBV3-1/TRBV3-2 ASSQAPGGRSPLH
. TRBD2 TRBJ2-7 TRBV19 ASSHPTGTSGSYEQY
. . TRBJ1-1 TRBV30 AWSATTNTEAF